The rows below give T cell receptor beta chains drawn from one sample of a study of blood T cell repertoires in COVID-19. Data came from immunoSEQ multiplex PCR; TCRdb stores just in-frame clones and leaves some out. The sample lists approximately 120,000 clones, 88% occurring once. The specimen sequenced was peripheral blood. The receptor set was obtained from a woman aged 80 or older with acute or convalescent COVID-19. Both conserved end residues are part of each CDR3. Fields, in order: CDR3 protein, V gene, CDR3 length, D gene, J gene. The D gene is left open where the match is weak.

cdr3_aa: CASSYSLNSPLHF
v_call: TRBV6-5
cdr3_length: 13
d_call: NA
j_call: TRBJ1-6

cdr3_aa: CASSGTGQGSPLHF
v_call: TRBV9
cdr3_length: 14
d_call: TRBD1
j_call: TRBJ1-6

cdr3_aa: CASSQDTEAFF
v_call: TRBV5-4
cdr3_length: 11
d_call: NA
j_call: TRBJ1-1

cdr3_aa: CASSLAIRTGEGGYTF
v_call: TRBV5-6
cdr3_length: 16
d_call: TRBD1
j_call: TRBJ1-2

cdr3_aa: CASSPPNSGGTANTGELFF
v_call: TRBV18
cdr3_length: 19
d_call: TRBD2
j_call: TRBJ2-2

cdr3_aa: CASSVELNYGYTF
v_call: TRBV9
cdr3_length: 13
d_call: NA
j_call: TRBJ1-2

cdr3_aa: CASSLAVAGDPFSYNEQFF
v_call: TRBV7-6
cdr3_length: 19
d_call: TRBD2
j_call: TRBJ2-1

cdr3_aa: CASSDRLNEKLFF
v_call: TRBV27
cdr3_length: 13
d_call: NA
j_call: TRBJ1-4

cdr3_aa: CASSFGQADNYGYTF
v_call: TRBV5-1
cdr3_length: 15
d_call: TRBD1
j_call: TRBJ1-2

cdr3_aa: CASRRPDSRSTEAFF
v_call: TRBV6-5
cdr3_length: 15
d_call: NA
j_call: TRBJ1-1

cdr3_aa: CASSLDSFGRDSGANVLTF
v_call: TRBV7-2
cdr3_length: 19
d_call: NA
j_call: TRBJ2-6

cdr3_aa: CASSQARTGRVQETQYF
v_call: TRBV14
cdr3_length: 17
d_call: TRBD1
j_call: TRBJ2-5

cdr3_aa: CASGRTSSYNEQFF
v_call: TRBV7-9
cdr3_length: 14
d_call: TRBD2
j_call: TRBJ2-1

cdr3_aa: CASSLGPATSGSYEQYF
v_call: TRBV7-3
cdr3_length: 17
d_call: TRBD2
j_call: TRBJ2-7

cdr3_aa: CASSSPSRQFDGYTF
v_call: TRBV7-9
cdr3_length: 15
d_call: NA
j_call: TRBJ1-2

cdr3_aa: CASSSTGGNSPLHF
v_call: TRBV6-6
cdr3_length: 14
d_call: TRBD1
j_call: TRBJ1-6

cdr3_aa: CASSVAPEGSGELFF
v_call: TRBV9
cdr3_length: 15
d_call: NA
j_call: TRBJ2-2